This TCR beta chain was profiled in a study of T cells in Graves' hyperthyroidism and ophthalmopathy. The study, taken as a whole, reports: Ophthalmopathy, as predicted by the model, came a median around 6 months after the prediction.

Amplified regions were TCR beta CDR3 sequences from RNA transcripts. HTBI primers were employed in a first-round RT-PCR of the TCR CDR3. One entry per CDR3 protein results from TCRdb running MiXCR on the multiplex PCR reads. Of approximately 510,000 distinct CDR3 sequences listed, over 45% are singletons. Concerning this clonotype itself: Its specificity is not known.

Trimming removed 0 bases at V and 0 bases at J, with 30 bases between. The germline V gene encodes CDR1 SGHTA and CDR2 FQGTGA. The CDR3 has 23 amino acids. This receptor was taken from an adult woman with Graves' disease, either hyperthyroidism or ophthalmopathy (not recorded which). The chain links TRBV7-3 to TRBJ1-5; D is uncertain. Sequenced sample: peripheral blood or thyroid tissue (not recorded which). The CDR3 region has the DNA TGTGCCAGCAGCTTAACGCGAGATAGTACCGGGTTAGCCAAACCCCTTAGCAATCAGCCCCAGCATTTT. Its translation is CASSLTRDSTGLAKPLSNQPQHF.